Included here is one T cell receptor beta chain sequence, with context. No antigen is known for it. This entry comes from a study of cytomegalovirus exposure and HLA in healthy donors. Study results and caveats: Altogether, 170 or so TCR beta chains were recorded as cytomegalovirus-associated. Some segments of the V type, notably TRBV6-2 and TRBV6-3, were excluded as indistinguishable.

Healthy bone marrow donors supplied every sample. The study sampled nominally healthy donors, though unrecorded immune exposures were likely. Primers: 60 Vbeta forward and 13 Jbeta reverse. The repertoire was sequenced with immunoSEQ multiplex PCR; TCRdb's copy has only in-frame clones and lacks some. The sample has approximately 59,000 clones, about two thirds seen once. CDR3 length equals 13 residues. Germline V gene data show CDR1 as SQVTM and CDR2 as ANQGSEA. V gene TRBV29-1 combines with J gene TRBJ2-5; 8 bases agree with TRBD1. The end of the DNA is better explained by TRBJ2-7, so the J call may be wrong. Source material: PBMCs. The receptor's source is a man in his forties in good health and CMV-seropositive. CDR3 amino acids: CSVEGTGFHEQYF. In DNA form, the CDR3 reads TGCAGCGTTGAGGGGACAGGCTTCCACGAGCAGTACTTC.